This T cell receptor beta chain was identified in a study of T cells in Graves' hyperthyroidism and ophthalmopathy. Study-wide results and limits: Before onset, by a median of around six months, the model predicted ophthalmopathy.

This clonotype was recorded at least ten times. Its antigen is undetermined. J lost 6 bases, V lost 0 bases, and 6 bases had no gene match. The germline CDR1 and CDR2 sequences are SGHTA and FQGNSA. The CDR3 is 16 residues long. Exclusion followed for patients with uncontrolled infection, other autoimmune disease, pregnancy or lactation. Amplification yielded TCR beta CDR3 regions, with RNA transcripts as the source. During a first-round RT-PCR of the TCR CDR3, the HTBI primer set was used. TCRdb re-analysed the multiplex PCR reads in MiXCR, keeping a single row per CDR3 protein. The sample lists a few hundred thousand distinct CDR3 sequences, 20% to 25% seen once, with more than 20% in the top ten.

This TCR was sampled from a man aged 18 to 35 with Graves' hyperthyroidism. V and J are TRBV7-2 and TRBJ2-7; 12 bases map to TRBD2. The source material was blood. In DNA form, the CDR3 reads TGTGCCAGCAGCTTAGCGCTAGCGGGGGGGCTCGGCGAGCAGTACTTC. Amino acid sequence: CASSLALAGGLGEQYF.